The 30 T cell receptor beta chains below all came from one sample that was sequenced in a study of blood T cell repertoires in COVID-19. The data were produced by immunoSEQ multiplex PCR, yet TCRdb's version contains in-frame clones alone and is incomplete. The sample includes 250,000 to 350,000 clones, 80% to 90% of them seen just once. The sample taken for sequencing was PBMCs or T cells enriched from blood (not recorded which). The receptors stem from a woman in her 30s who had recovered from COVID-19.

V and J are TRBV9 and TRBJ1-1, with D possibly matching TRBD1 (5 bases). The CDR3 length is 14 residues. V shed 1 base and J shed 2 bases, with 9 bases lying between them. Germline values: CDR1 SGDLS, CDR2 YYNGEE. The CDR3 DNA reads as TGTGCCAGCAGCGTACAGGGCGGTAACACTGAAGCTTTCTTT. Residues: CASSVQGGNTEAFF.

The CDR3 DNA reads as TGTGCCAGCAGCTTAGCTCTCCTAGCGGGGGGCGGGTGGAATGAGCAGTTCTTC. The encoded protein is CASSLALLAGGGWNEQFF. The chain joins TRBV7-2 to TRBJ2-1; 11 bases are shared with TRBD2. The CDR3 is 18 amino acids. V lost 0 bases, J lost 7 bases, and 11 bases stayed unmatched. The germline V gene encodes CDR1 SGHTA and CDR2 FQGNSA. Full variable domain (missing parts from reference TRBV7-2 and TRBJ2-1): GAGVSQSPSNKVTEKGKDVELRCDPISGHTALYWYRQSLGQGLEFLIYFQGNSAPDKSGLPSDRFSAERTGGSVSTLTIQRTQQEDSAVYLCASSLALLAGGGWNEQFFGPGTRLTVL.

The genes are TRBV2 and TRBJ2-5; 8 nucleotides agree with TRBD2. The germline V gene has CDR1 SNHLY and CDR2 FYNNEI. This CDR3 is 24 amino acids long. Trimming removed 0 bases from V and 2 bases from J; junction bases left unmatched: 29. The CDR3 loop is CASSEALVAPKMDGGAFPQETQYF. CDR3 in DNA: TGTGCCAGCAGTGAAGCGCTTGTTGCCCCCAAAATGGACGGGGGGGCCTTTCCGCAAGAGACCCAGTACTTC.

The chain carries TRBV3-1 (or the pseudogene TRBV3-2) and TRBJ2-1, with 9 bases matching TRBD1. In germline, CDR1 is LGHDT, CDR2 YNNKEL (reference sequence). CDR3 length equals 13 residues. J gave up 14 bases and V 6 bases, and 11 bases lay outside the gene matches. The CDR3 bases are TGTGCCAGCAGTTCCGGGACAGGGAATCGAAAGTTCTTC. Encoded protein: CASSSGTGNRKFF.

This chain connects TRBV11-2 to TRBJ1-4, with D hard to call. In germline, CDR1 is SGHAT, CDR2 FQNNGV. V was pared by 4 bases and J by 8 bases, with 8 bases between. This CDR3 is built from 12 residues. In DNA form, the CDR3 reads TGTGCCAGCAGCTCTATAAAAGAAAAACTGTTTTTT. Residues: CASSSIKEKLFF.

This chain connects TRBV5-8 to TRBJ1-2; TRBD1 might be the D (6 bases). The CDR3 is 13 residues long. V lost 0 bases and J lost 8, with 11 bases in between. Germline V lookup: CDR1 SGHTS, CDR2 YDEGEE. The chain's CDR3 is CASSLEGVRGYTF. Written as DNA, the CDR3 is TGTGCCAGCAGCTTGGAGGGGGTTCGGGGCTACACCTTC.

The gene calls are TRBV5-4 and TRBJ1-6; 8 nucleotides agree with TRBD1. The CDR3 extends over 15 amino acids. V shed 1 base and J 9 bases; nucleotides not matched to a gene: 6. Per the germline V gene, CDR1 is SGHNT and CDR2 is YYREEE (reference sequence). As DNA, the CDR3 is TGTGCCAGCAGCTTGTCCCGACAGGGGATTTCACCCCTCCACTTT. This gives the protein CASSLSRQGISPLHF.

The V and J genes are TRBV20-1 and TRBJ1-5, with 10 bases aligning to TRBD1. J lost 6 bases, V lost 5 bases, and 10 bases had no gene match. The germline gives CDR1 DFQATT, CDR2 SNEGSKA (reference sequence). This CDR3 is 15 amino acids long. In DNA form, the CDR3 reads TGCAGTGCTCGTGAGACAGGGGGCAGGAGTCAGCCCCAGCATTTT. As protein: CSARETGGRSQPQHF.

The V gene is TRBV19, the J gene TRBJ1-1; 9 positions agree with TRBD1. Germline CDR1 reads LNHDA; CDR2 reads SQIVND (reference sequence). V shed 3 bases and J 4 bases; nucleotides not matched to a gene: 6. The CDR3 has 15 amino acids. CDR3 coding DNA: TGTGCCAGTAGTATTCTCCGGGACAGGGCCACTGAAGCTTTCTTT. It specifies CASSILRDRATEAFF.

This chain uses TRBV5-5 with TRBJ2-3; no firm D call. Germline assignment: CDR1 SGHKS and CDR2 YYEKEE (reference sequence). The CDR3 has 14 amino acids. Trimming stripped 0 bases from V and 2 bases from J, with 7 bases between. CDR3 nucleotide sequence: TGTGCCAGCAGCTTGGTAGTGATCACAGATACGCAGTATTTT. Translated: CASSLVVITDTQYF. Variable domain in full (rest from reference TRBV5-5 and TRBJ2-3): DAGVTQSPTHLIKTRGQQVTLRCSPISGHKSVSWYQQVLGQGPQFIFQYYEKEERGRGNFPDRFSARQFPNYSSELNVNALLLGDSALYLCASSLVVITDTQYFGPGTRLTVL.

This chain connects TRBV28 to TRBJ1-2; D is perhaps TRBD1 (5 bases). The CDR3 covers 13 residues. Germline values: CDR1 MDHEN, CDR2 SYDVKM. V was shortened by 1 base and J by 4 bases, with 7 bases between the two germline ends. The CDR3 nucleotides are TGTGCCAGCAGTTTATCAGGGATCTATGGCTACACCTTC. This sequence encodes CASSLSGIYGYTF.

The rearrangement uses TRBV4-1 and TRBJ2-1; no clear D. CDR1 is MGHRA, CDR2 YSYEKL, per germline. V was trimmed by 6 bases and J by 8 bases, leaving 5 bases between them. This CDR3 region has 10 residues. The CDR3 nucleotides read TGCGCCAGCAGAAGCGATGAGCAGTTCTTC. Protein: CASRSDEQFF.

The chain joins TRBV6-5 to TRBJ1-2; D is undetermined. The germline gives CDR1 MNHEY, CDR2 SVGAGI. Between the trimmed V and J ends, which lost 6 bases and 4 bases, there was a span of 12 bases. The CDR3 is made up of 13 amino acids. The CDR3, as DNA: TGTGCCAGCAGGTTCACCACCAGCTATGGCTACACCTTC. Translating gives CASRFTTSYGYTF.

The CDR3 nucleotides read TGTGCCACCAGTGATCCGAATCGGGGGAAATTACCCTACAATGAGCAGTTCTTC. This codes for CATSDPNRGKLPYNEQFF. This chain uses TRBV24-1 with TRBJ2-1; TRBD2 might be the D (6 bases). Germline CDR1 KGHDR, CDR2 SFDVKD. V was trimmed by 3 bases and J by 2 bases, leaving 19 bases between them. There are 18 residues in the CDR3.

The rearrangement uses TRBV15 and TRBJ1-2, with D uncertain. This CDR3 spans 13 amino acids. Trimming stripped 3 bases from V and 8 bases from J, with 13 bases between. CDR1 is LNHNV, CDR2 YYDKDF, per germline (reference sequence). CDR3 DNA sequence: TGTGCCACCAGCAGCCCAGCGCGACTGGGCTACACCTTC. The encoded protein is CATSSPARLGYTF.

The rearrangement links TRBV5-1 to TRBJ1-4; D gene uncertain. Germline V gene data show CDR1 as SGHRS and CDR2 as YFSETQ. The CDR3 runs 15 residues. Between the trimmed V and J ends, which lost 8 bases and 0 bases, there was a span of 14 bases. This CDR3 reads CASMTGRTTNEKLFF. CDR3 in DNA: TGCGCCAGTATGACCGGGAGGACAACTAATGAAAAACTGTTTTTT.

This clone was observed once. This rearrangement joins TRBV6-5 to TRBJ1-2, with a tentative D call TRBD1 (5 bases). The CDR3 has 14 residues. Germline values: CDR1 MNHEY, CDR2 SVGAGI. Between the trimmed V and J ends, which lost 6 bases and 1 base, there was a span of 12 bases. The CDR3 nucleotides read TGTGCCAGCAGGAGACAGACGGATAACTATGGCTACACCTTC. Translated, it gives CASRRQTDNYGYTF.

The chain employs TRBV5-4 and TRBJ2-2; no clear D. Per germline, CDR1 SGHNT and CDR2 YYREEE (reference sequence). Between the trimmed V and J ends, which lost 3 bases and 4 bases, there was a span of 13 bases. CDR3 length: 15 amino acids. This chain's CDR3 is CASSWSLMGTGELFF. The CDR3 DNA is TGTGCCAGCAGCTGGAGTCTTATGGGCACCGGGGAGCTGTTTTTT.

V usage is TRBV19 and J usage is TRBJ2-2, with 9 positions matching TRBD2. Germline values: CDR1 LNHDA, CDR2 SQIVND (reference sequence). The CDR3 length is 17 residues. The J segment lost 0 bases and the V segment lost 5 bases, leaving 7 bases of the junction unmatched. This CDR3 reads CASSAMGLAANTGELFF. Here the CDR3 DNA reads TGTGCCAGTAGTGCGATGGGACTAGCAGCGAACACCGGGGAGCTGTTTTTT.

The V call is TRBV10-3, the J call TRBJ1-3; D is ambiguous. With 4 bases removed from V and 3 bases from J, the gap between germline ends came to 16 bases. The CDR3 covers 16 residues. Germline CDR1 ENHRY, CDR2 SYGVKD. The CDR3 DNA sequence: TGTGCCATCAGTGTTAGGCAGGCTACCCTTGGAAACACCATATATTTT. Translating gives CAISVRQATLGNTIYF.

The rearrangement uses TRBV7-3 and TRBJ2-6; a weak D match, TRBD1 (5 bases). CDR3 length: 15 residues. From germline, CDR1 is SGHTA and CDR2 FQGTGA. Trimming stripped 5 bases from V and 0 bases from J, with 8 bases between. The CDR3, as DNA: TGTGCCAGCAGCCAGGGTAACTCTGGGGCCAACGTCCTGACTTTC. The encoded protein is CASSQGNSGANVLTF.

This chain joins TRBV7-3 and TRBJ1-1; 7 bases line up with TRBD1. Germline CDR1 is SGHTA and CDR2 is FQGTGA. V trimming: 5 bases; J trimming: 3 bases; junction bases outside the gene matches: 3. This CDR3 has 13 amino acids. The CDR3 DNA reads as TGTGCCAGCAGCCGACAGGGCTACACTGAAGCTTTCTTT. Translated, it gives CASSRQGYTEAFF.

This chain uses TRBV19 with TRBJ2-5; 11 bases map to TRBD1. The CDR3 runs to 16 residues. In germline, CDR1 is LNHDA, CDR2 SQIVND (reference sequence). Trimming removed 6 bases from V and 3 bases from J; junction bases left unmatched: 9. As DNA, the CDR3 is TGTGCCAGTAGCTTTGGACTGGGACAGGGGGAAGAGACCCAGTACTTC. Protein sequence: CASSFGLGQGEETQYF.

The rearrangement uses TRBV7-2 and TRBJ2-2, with D tentatively TRBD1 (5 bases). The CDR3 extends over 15 amino acids. Germline CDR1 is SGHTA and CDR2 is FQGNSA. V was cut by 5 bases and J by 1 base, with 11 bases left in between. In nucleotides, the CDR3 is TGTGCCAGCAGCCCCCACAGGTTGAACACCGGGGAGCTGTTTTTT. Translated, it gives CASSPHRLNTGELFF.

The chain uses TRBV6-5 and TRBJ2-2, with D perhaps matching TRBD1 (5 bases). The CDR3 is made up of 13 amino acids. Looked up from germline, CDR1 is MNHEY and CDR2 is SVGAGI. Deletions cut 5 bases from V and 6 bases from J, with 10 bases between. The CDR3 region is CASSPTVAGELFF. The CDR3 nucleotides read TGTGCCAGCAGTCCGACAGTAGCCGGGGAGCTGTTTTTT.

The chain combines TRBV6-5 with TRBJ1-5, with a tentative D call TRBD1 (5 bases). The V end was cut by 4 bases, the J end by 3 bases, with 13 bases between. The CDR3 is 15 amino acids. CDR1 is MNHEY and CDR2 is SVGAGI in the germline V gene. The CDR3 loop reads CASSLTVSINQPQHF. The DNA of the CDR3 is TGTGCCAGCAGTTTGACAGTATCGATCAATCAGCCCCAGCATTTT.

Details on this clone: This CDR3 is also generated by other DNA sequences in the sample. This chain uses TRBV28 with TRBJ2-7; D is undetermined. Trimming shortened V by 4 bases and J by 4 bases, and 5 bases separated the two germline ends. Germline V lookup: CDR1 MDHEN, CDR2 SYDVKM. This CDR3 has 11 amino acids. DNA of the CDR3: TGTGCCAGCAGTTCCCCATACGAGCAGTACTTC. It is translated as CASSSPYEQYF.

The J gene is TRBJ2-4, the V gene TRBV5-6; D is possibly TRBD2 (5 bases). The CDR3 has 11 amino acids. The V gene's germline CDR1 is SGHDT and CDR2 YYEEEE. With 0 bases removed from V and 15 bases from J, the gap between germline ends came to 10 bases. CDR3 in amino acids: CASSLGEIVYF. The DNA of the CDR3 is TGTGCCAGCAGCTTGGGGGAGATCGTGTACTTC.

J is TRBJ1-1 and V is TRBV29-1; 7 bases are shared with TRBD1. The CDR3 consists of 12 residues. Germline CDR1 reads SQVTM; CDR2 reads ANQGSEA. For the CDR3, the DNA is TGCAGTGGGGGACAGCCGAACACTGAAGCTTTCTTT. It encodes CSGGQPNTEAFF.

This clone appeared a few times. The J gene is TRBJ2-7, the V gene TRBV20-1, with TRBD1 matching 7 bases. V gave up 3 bases and J gave up 3 bases; unmatched junction bases: 5. The CDR3 has 13 amino acids. Germline loops: CDR1 DFQATT, CDR2 SNEGSKA (reference sequence). Here the CDR3 DNA reads TGCAGTGCTAGTGGACAGGAAATCTACGAGCAGTACTTC. This codes for CSASGQEIYEQYF.